This T cell receptor (beta chain) was profiled in a study of CD8 T cells in ankylosing spondylitis. Study findings and constraints: In the blood and synovial fluid of reactive arthritis, some motif variants had been previously reported. Seemingly characteristic of ankylosing spondylitis blood was a TCR beta motif consisting of eight highly homologous variants.

This clonotype was seen at least ten times. The antigen remains unidentified. TCRdb recomputed calls from the 5' RACE reads with MiXCR, one row per CDR3 protein. The sample holds fewer than 200,000 distinct CDR3 sequences, roughly 10% seen once. Germline V gene data show CDR1 as LNHNV and CDR2 as YYDKDF (reference sequence). The germline V and J ends were trimmed by 0 bases and 9 bases, with 12 bases remaining between them. The CDR3 length is 14 residues. The rearrangement joins TRBV15 to TRBJ2-1; maybe TRBD2 (5 bases). The sequence derives from a female donor with ankylosing spondylitis or in good health (not recorded which). What was sequenced was blood, either unsorted or a sorted T cell fraction (not recorded which). The CDR3: CATSRDFGAGEQFF. For the CDR3, the DNA is TGTGCCACCAGCAGAGATTTCGGCGCGGGTGAGCAGTTCTTC.